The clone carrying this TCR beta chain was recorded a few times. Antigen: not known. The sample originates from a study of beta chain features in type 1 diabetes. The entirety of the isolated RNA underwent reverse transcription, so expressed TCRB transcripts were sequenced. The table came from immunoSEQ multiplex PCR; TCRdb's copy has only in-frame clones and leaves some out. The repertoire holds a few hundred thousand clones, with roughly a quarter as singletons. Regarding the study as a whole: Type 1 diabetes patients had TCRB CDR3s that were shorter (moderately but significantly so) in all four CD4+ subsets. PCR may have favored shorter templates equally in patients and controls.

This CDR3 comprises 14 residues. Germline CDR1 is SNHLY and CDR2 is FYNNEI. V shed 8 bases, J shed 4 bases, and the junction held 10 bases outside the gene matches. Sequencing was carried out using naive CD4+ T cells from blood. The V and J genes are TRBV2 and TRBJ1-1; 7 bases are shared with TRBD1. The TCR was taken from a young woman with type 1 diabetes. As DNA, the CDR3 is TGTGCCAGCCCCGTACGAACAGGGGCCACTGAAGCTTTCTTT. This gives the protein CASPVRTGATEAFF.